This TCR beta chain was recovered during a study of T-cell reconstitution after alpha-beta-depleted transplantation in children. Unmatched junction bases numbered 12, after V lost 4 bases and J lost 6 bases. Germline V gives CDR1 SGHDT, CDR2 YYEEEE. The CDR3 covers 16 residues. This clonotype was detected only a few times. Unique molecular identifiers tagged the TCRbeta library. One entry per CDR3 protein results from TCRdb running MiXCR on the PCR reads. The profile shows 530,000 or so distinct CDR3 sequences, roughly 30% of them singletons. The chain combines TRBV5-6 with TRBJ2-1; 8 nucleotides line up with TRBD2. The source of this sequence is a boy less than two years old with Wiskott-Aldrich syndrome, due to receive a stem cell transplant. Sequencing used PBMCs, obtained before TCRalphabeta/CD19-depleted stem cell transplant. In nucleotides, the CDR3 is TGTGCCAGCAGCCCGACCTCCAGCGGGAGACGCAATGAGCAGTTCTTC. As protein: CASSPTSSGRRNEQFF.